Listed here are 18 T cell receptor beta chains from one sample, sequenced in a study of identical twins. TCRdb processed the 5' RACE reads anew with MiXCR; each CDR3 protein has one entry. The table records roughly 290,000 distinct CDR3 sequences, roughly 8.6% of them present only once. These data also formed part of another study, on yellow fever vaccine responses in identical twins.

Sequencing was carried out using CD8+ T cells sorted from blood. These receptors were collected from a woman between 18 and 30 years old in good health.

This clonotype was observed many times. The genes are TRBV5-1 and TRBJ2-1; 8 bases map to TRBD2. The CDR3 sequence is 13 residues long. V shed 4 bases, J shed 9 bases, and the junction held 6 bases outside the gene matches. Germline CDR1 and CDR2: SGHRS and YFSETQ. CDR3 loop: CASSDKAGGEQFF. CDR3 nucleotide sequence: TGCGCCAGCAGCGACAAGGCGGGAGGTGAGCAGTTCTTC.

Many counts were recorded for this clonotype. The chain couples TRBV4-3 to TRBJ2-1, with 11 nucleotides matching TRBD2. V was pared by 1 base and J by 1 base, with 6 bases of the junction left unmatched. CDR1 and CDR2 from the germline V gene are LGHNA and YSLEER. The CDR3 covers 18 residues. CDR3: CASSQGTSGLESYNEQFF. The CDR3 nucleotides read TGCGCCAGCAGCCAAGGGACTAGCGGGCTCGAGTCCTACAATGAGCAGTTCTTC.

The chain links TRBV25-1 to TRBJ1-2; 7 nucleotides line up with TRBD1. Germline values: CDR1 MGHDK, CDR2 SYGVNS. V trimming: 1 base; J trimming: 5 bases; junction bases outside the gene matches: 10. The CDR3 totals 16 residues. The CDR3 DNA reads TGTGCCAGCAGTGAATTTCGAGTGACAGGGAGTTATGGCTACACCTTC. Residues: CASSEFRVTGSYGYTF.

The CDR3 DNA sequence: TGCAGTGCTAGAGATCGGATGCGGGAGGTCCAAGAGACCCAGTACTTC. This translates into CSARDRMREVQETQYF. The rearrangement links TRBV20-1 to TRBJ2-5; 8 bases line up with TRBD2. The V gene end was trimmed by 0 bases and the J gene end by 1 base; junction bases not matched to a gene: 7. This CDR3 contains 16 residues. Germline loops: CDR1 DFQATT, CDR2 SNEGSKA (reference sequence).

In this sample, this clonotype turned up a few times. V gene TRBV6-5 combines with J gene TRBJ2-5; 9 bases are shared with TRBD2. V gave up 2 bases and J gave up 1 base; unmatched junction bases: 2. Per germline, CDR1 MNHEY and CDR2 SVGAGI. The CDR3 has 15 residues. CDR3 sequence: CASSYKLAGQETQYF. The CDR3, as DNA: TGTGCCAGCAGTTACAAACTAGCGGGCCAAGAGACCCAGTACTTC.

The rearrangement uses TRBV20-1 and TRBJ1-1; weak D call: TRBD1 (5 bases). Germline CDR1 is DFQATT and CDR2 is SNEGSKA (reference sequence). This CDR3 region has 13 residues. With 1 base removed from V and 2 bases from J, the gap between germline ends came to 8 bases. The CDR3 loop is CSARGGDNTEAFF. The CDR3 DNA is TGCAGTGCTAGAGGAGGGGACAACACTGAAGCTTTCTTT.

A few counts support this clonotype. The chain carries TRBV4-2 and TRBJ1-1; D unresolved. The CDR3 is made up of 14 amino acids. The germline V gene has CDR1 LGHNA and CDR2 YNFKEQ. Deletions cut 10 bases from V and 0 bases from J, with 15 bases between. Written as DNA, the CDR3 is TGTGCCACCAAATCTTCCGCGTTGAACACTGAAGCTTTCTTT. As protein: CATKSSALNTEAFF.

V usage is TRBV12-5 and J usage is TRBJ2-1; TRBD2 matches 8 bases. V was pared by 1 base and J by 6 bases, with 8 bases of the junction left unmatched. The CDR3 runs to 16 residues. Germline CDR1 is LGHNT and CDR2 is FRNRAP. The CDR3 is CASGLAILADVNEQFF. CDR3 in DNA: TGTGCTAGTGGTTTGGCCATACTAGCGGACGTCAATGAGCAGTTCTTC.

At least ten counts were recorded for this clonotype. The rearrangement uses TRBV6-1 and TRBJ2-2; 11 bases fit TRBD2. Germline V gives CDR1 MNHNS, CDR2 SASEGT. J lost 8 bases, V lost 5 bases, and 4 bases had no gene match. This CDR3 region has 14 residues. The CDR3 here is CASSMTSGVGELFF. In DNA, the CDR3 is TGTGCCAGCAGTATGACTAGCGGGGTGGGGGAGCTGTTTTTT.

Only a few counts were recorded for this clonotype. The chain carries TRBV12-3 or TRBV12-4 and TRBJ1-2, with a weak D call TRBD1 (6 bases). Between the trimmed V and J ends, which lost 6 bases and 4 bases, there was a span of 24 bases. The CDR3 covers 17 residues. The CDR3 DNA follows: TGTGCCAGCAGAGCACCTTCGGAGGACAGCGGGTTCTATGGCTACACCTTC. Protein: CASRAPSEDSGFYGYTF.

The table lists this clonotype with a few counts. V is TRBV7-2 and J is TRBJ2-7; D might be TRBD1 or TRBD2, each matching 5 bases. V was trimmed by 7 bases and J by 2 bases, leaving 12 bases between them. This CDR3 has 13 amino acids. Per the germline V gene, CDR1 is SGHTA and CDR2 is FQGNSA. The CDR3 protein is CASTPGTTYEQYF. In DNA form, the CDR3 reads TGTGCCAGCACCCCAGGGACGACCTACGAGCAGTACTTC.

This clonotype showed up just a few times. The chain carries TRBV10-3 and TRBJ2-1, with 10 bases lining up with TRBD2. J gave up 7 bases and V 4 bases, and 7 bases lay outside the gene matches. CDR1 is ENHRY, CDR2 SYGVKD, per germline. This CDR3 is built from 15 residues. DNA for the CDR3: TGTGCCATCAGTGGTTCGGGACTAGCGAGTAATGAGCAGTTCTTC. Its translation: CAISGSGLASNEQFF.

This clonotype showed up many times. This rearrangement joins TRBV5-1 to TRBJ2-1; D ambiguous. Germline CDR1 SGHRS, CDR2 YFSETQ. Between the trimmed V and J ends, which lost 4 bases and 6 bases, there was a span of 11 bases. The length of the CDR3 is 13 residues. CDR3 loop: CASSPDFLNEQFF. DNA of the CDR3: TGCGCCAGCAGCCCTGACTTTCTCAATGAGCAGTTCTTC.

This clonotype was seen more than once but under ten times. The V call is TRBV4-1, the J call TRBJ2-2, with 7 bases lining up with TRBD2. V trimming: 4 bases; J trimming: 3 bases; junction bases outside the gene matches: 8. The CDR3 sequence is 16 residues long. Germline CDR1 reads MGHRA; CDR2 reads YSYEKL. CDR3 sequence reads: CASSPWGGEDTGELFF. The CDR3, as DNA: TGCGCCAGCAGCCCTTGGGGGGGAGAGGACACCGGGGAGCTGTTTTTT.

This chain uses TRBV20-1 with TRBJ2-1; 13 positions agree with TRBD2. J gave up 4 bases and V 8 bases, and 5 bases lay outside the gene matches. The germline V gene encodes CDR1 DFQATT and CDR2 SNEGSKA (reference sequence). This CDR3 contains 14 residues. The CDR3 DNA reads TGCAGTTCCCGGACTAGCGGGGGTTACAATGAGCAGTTCTTC. Translated, it gives CSSRTSGGYNEQFF.

This clonotype appeared a few times. V and J are TRBV12-3 or TRBV12-4 and TRBJ2-1, with 11 bases that match TRBD2. There are 12 residues in the CDR3. Trimming removed 6 bases from V and 15 bases from J; junction bases left unmatched: 7. The CDR3 nucleotides are TGTGCCAGCAGCAGTAGCGGGAGGGGAACGTTCTTC. Protein product: CASSSSGRGTFF.

This clonotype was observed a handful of times. The rearrangement links TRBV6-1 to TRBJ2-7; 11 bases are a match to TRBD1. The germline V gene has CDR1 MNHNS and CDR2 SASEGT. V trimming: 5 bases; J trimming: 5 bases; junction bases outside the gene matches: 5. The CDR3 has 14 amino acids. CDR3 in amino acids: CASSTGQGDNEQYF. CDR3 nucleotide sequence: TGTGCCAGCAGTACGGGACAGGGGGACAACGAGCAGTACTTC.

This clonotype was picked up many times. The chain has TRBV3-1 and TRBJ2-7; possible D gene TRBD1, 5 bases. The CDR3 extends over 13 amino acids. V lost 4 bases and J lost 3, with 10 bases in between. Germline CDR1 LGHDT, CDR2 YNNKEL (reference sequence). The DNA for the CDR3 is TGTGCCAGCAGCCCTGGTGGACACTACGAGCAGTACTTC. Translated, it gives CASSPGGHYEQYF.